These 28 T cell receptor beta chains originate from one sample sequenced in a study of control samples from healthy donors and cancer patients. Profiled with immunoSEQ multiplex PCR; TCRdb holds only in-frame clones, not every one. The sample lists 400,000 to 500,000 clones, around 90% seen once, with roughly 6.4% in the top ten. The sample comprised PBMCs. The origin of the receptors is a man in his forties or fifties with head and neck cancer.

This sequence joins TRBV5-6 and TRBJ1-4; D call uncertain. This CDR3 is built from 12 residues. V lost 2 bases and J 8 bases, leaving 7 bases between the germline ends. The germline V gene has CDR1 SGHDT and CDR2 YYEEEE. CDR3 in DNA: TGTGCCAGCAGCTTATGGAACGAAAAACTGTTTTTT. As protein: CASSLWNEKLFF.

The J gene is TRBJ2-3, the V gene TRBV4-1; TRBD2 aligns across 12 bases. The germline V gene encodes CDR1 MGHRA and CDR2 YSYEKL. With V trimmed by 8 bases and J by 4 bases, 4 bases remained unmatched. CDR3 length equals 14 residues. The CDR3 protein is CASGLAGMPDTQYF. The DNA of the CDR3 is TGCGCCAGCGGACTAGCGGGAATGCCAGATACGCAGTATTTT.

This clone is a singleton in its sample. The chain is built from TRBV24-1 and TRBJ2-1; TRBD2 matches 11 bases. The CDR3 covers 15 residues. V dropped 6 bases and J dropped 9; count of bases not matched to a gene: 9. Germline values: CDR1 KGHDR, CDR2 SFDVKD. This CDR3 reads CATSFSGGAASEQFF. DNA of the CDR3: TGTGCCACCAGTTTTAGCGGGGGGGCAGCGAGTGAGCAGTTCTTC.

The rearrangement joins TRBV28 to TRBJ1-2; D is possibly TRBD1 (6 bases). CDR1 is MDHEN, CDR2 SYDVKM, per germline. The CDR3 runs 13 residues. Trimming left V 2 bases short and J 6 bases short, with 10 bases between. CDR3 DNA sequence: TGTGCCAGCAGTTTAGGACAGTTTGATGGCTACACCTTC. Encoded protein: CASSLGQFDGYTF.

This rearrangement joins TRBV5-1 to TRBJ1-1; TRBD1 matches 9 bases. The CDR3 length is 14 residues. Germline V gene sequence: CDR1 SGHRS, CDR2 YFSETQ. V lost 4 bases and J lost 4; bases outside the gene matches: 5. The CDR3 DNA follows: TGCGCCAGCAGCCTCCCGGGACAGGGCACTGAAGCTTTCTTT. This codes for CASSLPGQGTEAFF.

The chain couples TRBV5-1 to TRBJ2-3; the D gene is possibly TRBD2 (6 bases). The V end lost 9 bases, the J end lost 3 bases, and 17 bases lay between the germline ends. Looked up from germline, CDR1 is SGHRS and CDR2 is YFSETQ. The CDR3 length is 14 residues. In DNA form, the CDR3 reads TGCGCCACTTCAAGGGACCGGGGGACAGATACGCAGTATTTT. Protein product: CATSRDRGTDTQYF.

This chain links TRBV15 with TRBJ2-6, with D hard to call. From germline, CDR1 is LNHNV and CDR2 YYDKDF (reference sequence). This CDR3 has 15 residues. V was shortened by 5 bases and J by 0 bases, with 8 bases between the two germline ends. The CDR3 DNA reads as TGTGCCACCAGCGTAAAGGGCTCTGGGGCCAACGTCCTGACTTTC. Its translation is CATSVKGSGANVLTF.

The chain links TRBV4-3 to TRBJ1-4; D may be TRBD1 (5 bases). This CDR3 region has 15 residues. With 0 bases removed from V and 5 bases from J, the gap between germline ends came to 10 bases. In germline, CDR1 is LGHNA, CDR2 YSLEER. The CDR3 region is CASSQEGRTNEKLFF. The CDR3 DNA reads TGCGCCAGCAGCCAAGAGGGACGGACGAATGAAAAACTGTTTTTT.

On this clone: Its ends do not fully match the called genes, so a read error is possible. The chain carries TRBV5-8 and TRBJ2-1; 7 bases agree with TRBD1. In germline, CDR1 is SGHTS, CDR2 YDEGEE. The CDR3 consists of 15 residues. This chain's CDR3 is CASSGGQSSYNGQFF. In DNA, the CDR3 is TGTGCCAGCAGCGGGGGACAGAGCTCCTACAATGGGCAGTTCTTC. The whole variable domain, remainder taken from reference TRBV5-8 and TRBJ2-1, is EAGVTQSPTHLIKTRGQQATLRCSPISGHTSVYWYQQALGLGLQFLLWYDEGEERNRGNFPPRFSGRQFPNYSSELNVNALELEDSALYLCASSGGQSSYNGQFFGPGTRLTVL.

This chain connects TRBV9 to TRBJ2-1; TRBD2 agrees at 9 bases. CDR3 size: 15 residues. V gave up 3 bases and J gave up 10 bases; unmatched junction bases: 11. Germline V gene lookup returns CDR1 SGDLS and CDR2 YYNGEE. For the CDR3, the DNA is TGTGCCAGCAGCGCTGAGGGACTAGCCCTCCGGGAGCAGTTCTTC. Amino acid sequence: CASSAEGLALREQFF. Full variable domain (rest looked up from reference TRBV9 and TRBJ2-1): DSGVTQTPKHLITATGQRVTLRCSPRSGDLSVYWYQQSLDQGLQFLIQYYNGEERAKGNILERFSAQQFPDLHSELNLSSLELGDSALYFCASSAEGLALREQFFGPGTRLTVL.

The rearrangement uses TRBV5-5 and TRBJ1-5; 10 bases match TRBD1. The CDR3 runs to 13 residues. Germline V gene lookup returns CDR1 SGHKS and CDR2 YYEKEE (reference sequence). Trimming took 4 bases from V and 5 from J; bases not matched to a gene: 0. The CDR3 loop reads CASSGTGDQPQHF. The CDR3 region has the DNA TGTGCCAGCAGCGGGACAGGGGATCAGCCCCAGCATTTT.

V usage is TRBV6-2 or TRBV6-3 and J usage is TRBJ2-3; D call uncertain. Trimming shortened V by 0 bases and J by 5 bases, and 6 bases separated the two germline ends. The germline CDR1 and CDR2 sequences are MNHEY and SVGEGT. The CDR3 covers 13 residues. CDR3 protein: CASSYSTLDTQYF. The CDR3 bases are TGTGCCAGCAGTTACTCGACCTTAGATACGCAGTATTTT.

The V and J genes are TRBV5-6 and TRBJ1-2, with D unresolved. Trimming left V 0 bases short and J 0 bases short, with 6 bases between. Per the germline V gene, CDR1 is SGHDT and CDR2 is YYEEEE. The CDR3 is made up of 14 amino acids. The CDR3 nucleotides read TGTGCCAGCAGCTTGGCCCTAACTAACTATGGCTACACCTTC. Protein sequence: CASSLALTNYGYTF. The full variable domain, its missing parts supplied by reference TRBV5-6 and TRBJ1-2, is DAGVTQSPTHLIKTRGQQVTLRCSPKSGHDTVSWYQQALGQGPQFIFQYYEEEERQRGNFPDRFSGHQFPNYSSELNVNALLLGDSALYLCASSLALTNYGYTFGSGTRLTVV.

The genes are TRBV18 and TRBJ1-3; TRBD1 aligns across 8 bases. Germline-derived CDR1 and CDR2 are KGHSH and LQKENI. This CDR3 has 15 residues. V dropped 2 bases and J dropped 1; count of bases not matched to a gene: 1. The CDR3: CASSPGDRSGNTIYF. DNA of the CDR3: TGTGCCAGCTCACCAGGGGACAGGTCTGGAAACACCATATATTTT. The entire variable domain, with the rest obtained from reference TRBV18 and TRBJ1-3, is as follows: NAGVMQNPRHLVRRRGQEARLRCSPMKGHSHVYWYRQLPEEGLKFMVYLQKENIIDESGMPKERFSAEFPKEGPSILRIQQVVRGDSAAYFCASSPGDRSGNTIYFGEGSWLTVV.

The chain has TRBV11-3 and TRBJ1-2; D perhaps matches TRBD1 (5 bases). Trimming pared 8 bases from V and 8 bases from J, leaving 6 bases between. Germline V CDR1 and CDR2: SGHNT, YENEEA. This CDR3 contains 9 residues. The CDR3 region is CASWGGYTF. The DNA of the CDR3 is TGTGCCAGCTGGGGGGGCTACACCTTC.

This chain links TRBV18 with TRBJ1-2; weak D call: TRBD1 (5 bases). Germline values: CDR1 KGHSH, CDR2 LQKENI. Trimming took 3 bases from V and 6 from J, leaving 14 bases between them. The CDR3 is 14 amino acids. The chain's CDR3 is CASSPQAEGDGYTF. The DNA of the CDR3 is TGTGCCAGCTCACCGCAGGCGGAAGGGGATGGCTACACCTTC.

The rearrangement links TRBV2 to TRBJ2-3; TRBD1 aligns across 10 bases. Germline V lookup: CDR1 SNHLY, CDR2 FYNNEI. The ends lost 7 bases at V and 0 bases at J; junction bases unmatched: 7. The CDR3 extends over 16 amino acids. CDR3 DNA sequence: TGTGCCAGCAACCCGACAGGGGGCACTAGCACAGATACGCAGTATTTT. This codes for CASNPTGGTSTDTQYF.

This chain joins TRBV9 and TRBJ1-1; D ambiguous. The V end was cut by 0 bases, the J end by 6 bases, with 12 bases between. This CDR3 region has 14 residues. Germline V gene lookup returns CDR1 SGDLS and CDR2 YYNGEE. In DNA form, the CDR3 reads TGTGCCAGCAGCGTAGCCGCCGACAATTCTGAAGCTTTCTTT. Its translation: CASSVAADNSEAFF.

V and J are TRBV28 and TRBJ2-1; perhaps TRBD2 as D (6 bases). The V and J ends lost 5 bases and 4 bases respectively, with 15 bases between them. CDR3 size: 15 residues. Looked up from germline, CDR1 is MDHEN and CDR2 is SYDVKM. The CDR3: CASSPPGLAYNEQFF. The DNA of the CDR3 is TGTGCCAGCAGTCCGCCGGGACTCGCGTACAATGAGCAGTTCTTC.

The chain couples TRBV4-3 to TRBJ1-4; TRBD1 might be the D (6 bases). Germline-derived CDR1 and CDR2 are LGHNA and YSLEER. V was shortened by 0 bases and J by 6 bases, with 14 bases between the two germline ends. The CDR3 sequence is 16 residues long. CDR3 loop: CASSQDRSGADEKLFF. The CDR3 region has the DNA TGCGCCAGCAGCCAAGATAGGTCAGGGGCGGATGAAAAACTGTTTTTT.

The J gene is TRBJ1-5, the V gene TRBV19, with a tentative D call TRBD1 (5 bases). This CDR3 is built from 14 residues. The germline V gene has CDR1 LNHDA and CDR2 SQIVND (reference sequence). V lost 1 base, J lost 3 bases, and 7 bases lay in between. CDR3 region: CASSIGDANQPQHF. DNA for the CDR3: TGTGCCAGTAGTATAGGGGACGCCAATCAGCCCCAGCATTTT.

The V and J genes are TRBV25-1 and TRBJ2-7, with D possibly TRBD1 on 5 matching bases. The CDR3 has 13 residues. Trimming shortened V by 9 bases and J by 2 bases, and 14 bases separated the two germline ends. Germline V gene lookup returns CDR1 MGHDK and CDR2 SYGVNS. CDR3 bases: TGTGCCAGTACCCAGACGGACACCTACGAGCAGTACTTC. Protein product: CASTQTDTYEQYF.

This chain links TRBV12-3 or TRBV12-4 with TRBJ2-7, with D tentatively TRBD2 (6 bases). V lost 4 bases and J 5 bases, leaving 9 bases between the germline ends. This CDR3 comprises 12 residues. The CDR3 reads CASSSPSDEQYF. Written as DNA, the CDR3 is TGTGCCAGCAGTTCCCCTAGCGACGAGCAGTACTTC.

The V call is TRBV2, the J call TRBJ2-2, with D possibly TRBD2 on 5 matching bases. Looked up from germline, CDR1 is SNHLY and CDR2 is FYNNEI. V lost 6 bases, J lost 3 bases, and 11 bases lay in between. The length of the CDR3 is 14 residues. DNA of the CDR3: TGTGCCAGCAGGAGTGATAGCGACACCGGGGAGCTGTTTTTT. Translating it yields CASRSDSDTGELFF.

The rearrangement joins TRBV5-6 to TRBJ2-3, with 8 positions matching TRBD1. The CDR3 runs to 14 residues. The J segment lost 0 bases and the V segment lost 3 bases, leaving 0 bases of the junction unmatched. CDR1 is SGHDT, CDR2 YYEEEE, per germline. The CDR3 here is CASSSGGSTDTQYF. The DNA for the CDR3 is TGTGCCAGCAGCTCAGGGGGCAGCACAGATACGCAGTATTTT.

The chain has TRBV29-1 and TRBJ2-1; no firm D call. Germline V lookup: CDR1 SQVTM, CDR2 ANQGSEA. V lost 4 bases and J lost 4, with 14 bases in between. The CDR3 totals 14 residues. CDR3 residues: CSVGLRLSYNEQFF. CDR3 in DNA: TGCAGCGTTGGTCTCCGACTCTCTTACAATGAGCAGTTCTTC.

J is TRBJ2-7 and V is TRBV19; D perhaps matches TRBD1 (7 bases). This CDR3 is 13 amino acids long. CDR1 LNHDA and CDR2 SQIVND come from the germline V gene (reference sequence). The V end was cut by 5 bases, the J end by 5 bases, with 13 bases between. Here the CDR3 reads CASSRRGRDEQYF. CDR3 sequence (DNA): TGTGCCAGTAGTCGGAGGGGGCGCGACGAGCAGTACTTC.

The rearrangement joins TRBV18 to TRBJ1-1, with 9 nucleotides matching TRBD1. CDR1 KGHSH and CDR2 LQKENI come from the germline V gene. The V segment lost 8 bases and the J segment 3 bases; nucleotides outside the gene matches: 13. This CDR3 is built from 16 residues. CDR3 loop: CASQSPGQGYDTEAFF. CDR3 in DNA: TGTGCCAGCCAAAGCCCGGGACAGGGTTATGACACTGAAGCTTTCTTT.